Below are 17 T cell receptor beta chains sequenced from a single sample in a study of cytomegalovirus exposure and HLA in healthy donors (dated by TCRdb to the late 2010s). The protocol used for the library was the immunoSEQ multiplex PCR assay. For the multiplex PCR, a mixture combining 60 forward primers for TCR Vbeta segments and 13 reverse primers for TCR Jbeta segments was used. TCRdb's version of the immuneACCESS table is confined to in-frame rearrangements and falls short of the full clone set. An unresolved V gene accounts for under half of the shortfall where checked; the remainder is of unknown origin. Within this sample are 65,000 to 80,000 clones, with 65% to 85% of them counted one time only. Around a fifth of the sample is in the top ten clones. Input material: PBMCs. These receptors all stem from a woman aged 40 to 50 in good health and CMV-seropositive.

V gene TRBV5-1 combines with J gene TRBJ2-1; D possibly corresponds to TRBD2 (7 bases). The CDR3 length is 14 residues. V was pared by 4 bases and J by 5 bases, with 13 bases between. Germline CDR1 is SGHRS and CDR2 is YFSETQ. CDR3 protein: CASSTGGLNNEQFF. The CDR3 DNA reads as TGCGCCAGCAGCACCGGGGGGCTTAACAATGAGCAGTTCTTC.

This rearrangement joins TRBV7-7 to TRBJ1-3, with D uncertain. The germline V and J ends were trimmed by 6 bases and 4 bases, with 10 bases remaining between them. From germline, CDR1 is SSHAT and CDR2 FNYEAQ (reference sequence). The CDR3 length is 13 residues. The CDR3 bases are TGTGCCAGCAGTCCTGACTTGGGAAACACCATATATTTT. Translating gives CASSPDLGNTIYF.

The chain joins TRBV28 to TRBJ2-1; tentatively, D is TRBD2 (5 bases). The CDR3 loop spans 15 amino acids. V lost 3 bases and J lost 8, with 17 bases in between. Per germline, CDR1 MDHEN and CDR2 SYDVKM. Written as DNA, the CDR3 is TGTGCCAGCAGTTTCCCTACTACTAGTTACCATGAGCAGTTCTTC. This translates into CASSFPTTSYHEQFF.

Turning to this clone: The junction and the germline gene differ at one end; a read error may be behind it. The J gene is TRBJ1-1, the V gene TRBV2; tentative D call: TRBD1 (6 bases). This CDR3 comprises 14 residues. CDR1 is SNHLY and CDR2 is FYNNEI in the germline V gene. In nucleotides, the CDR3 is TGTGCCGGCAGGACAGACCTCATGAACACTGAAGCTTTCTTT. Translated, it gives CAGRTDLMNTEAFF.

The chain combines TRBV11-2 with TRBJ2-1; 9 bases fit TRBD2. CDR1 and CDR2 (germline): SGHAT, FQNNGV. The V segment lost 5 bases and the J segment 7 bases; nucleotides outside the gene matches: 9. This CDR3 has 15 residues. The DNA for the CDR3 is TGTGCCAGCAGCCGGCTAGCGGGAAGTGGTAATGAGCAGTTCTTC. This gives the protein CASSRLAGSGNEQFF.

The V gene is TRBV6-6, the J gene TRBJ2-7, with TRBD1 matching 10 bases. The CDR3 contains 15 residues. J gave up 4 bases and V 2 bases, and 5 bases lay outside the gene matches. In germline, CDR1 is MNHNY, CDR2 SVGAGI (reference sequence). In nucleotides, the CDR3 is TGTGCCAGCAGTTACGCACGGGACAGGGGTTACGAGCAGTACTTC. Amino acid sequence: CASSYARDRGYEQYF.

The chain is built from TRBV7-9 and TRBJ1-2; 8 bases are a match to TRBD1. CDR3 length: 15 amino acids. V was pared by 4 bases and J by 7 bases, with 11 bases of the junction left unmatched. From germline, CDR1 is SEHNR and CDR2 FQNEAQ (reference sequence). CDR3 coding DNA: TGTGCCAGCAGCTCGCCATCGGACAGGGAGTCTGGCTACACCTTC. Amino acids: CASSSPSDRESGYTF.

V is TRBV27 and J is TRBJ2-1; 8 bases match TRBD2. This CDR3 is built from 16 residues. V shed 9 bases, J shed 4 bases, and the junction held 14 bases outside the gene matches. Germline CDR1 reads MNHEY; CDR2 reads SMNVEV (reference sequence). This chain's CDR3 is CASNTGGGGFYNEQFF. The CDR3 bases are TGTGCCAGTAATACCGGGGGCGGGGGGTTTTACAATGAGCAGTTCTTC.

This clone was seen only once. V is TRBV6-5 and J is TRBJ2-7; TRBD1 matches 8 bases. The CDR3 contains 14 residues. Germline V lookup: CDR1 MNHEY, CDR2 SVGAGI. The ends lost 6 bases at V and 3 bases at J; junction bases unmatched: 7. CDR3 region: CASRGQATNYEQYF. The CDR3 DNA reads as TGTGCCAGCAGGGGACAGGCAACAAACTACGAGCAGTACTTC.

This clone appeared a single time. V is TRBV28 and J is TRBJ2-7, with a weak D call TRBD1 (6 bases). This CDR3 comprises 13 residues. The V end lost 6 bases, the J end lost 5 bases, and 14 bases lay between the germline ends. From germline, CDR1 is MDHEN and CDR2 SYDVKM. The CDR3 spells CASRYRAPHEQYF. CDR3 bases: TGTGCCAGCAGGTACAGGGCCCCCCACGAGCAGTACTTC.

This chain uses TRBV6-1 with TRBJ2-7, with 10 bases aligning to TRBD1. CDR3 size: 14 residues. In germline, CDR1 is MNHNS, CDR2 SASEGT. V was pared by 7 bases and J by 6 bases, with 9 bases of the junction left unmatched. CDR3 loop: CASMRDRGNAEQYF. Here the CDR3 DNA reads TGTGCCAGCATGCGGGACAGGGGTAACGCCGAGCAGTACTTC.

The V and J genes are TRBV7-9 and TRBJ1-1; D is undetermined. V dropped 5 bases and J dropped 1 base, with 11 bases sitting between them. Germline-derived CDR1 and CDR2 are SEHNR and FQNEAQ (reference sequence). This CDR3 is built from 14 residues. The CDR3 is CASSPGAGNTEAFF. As DNA, the CDR3 is TGTGCCAGCAGCCCCGGAGCGGGGAACACTGAAGCTTTCTTT. Supplemented by reference TRBV7-9 and TRBJ1-1, the full variable domain reads DTGVSQNPRHKITKRGQNVTFRCDPISEHNRLYWYRQTLGQGPEFLTYFQNEAQLEKSRLLSDRFSAERPKGSFSTLEIQRTEQGDSAMYLCASSPGAGNTEAFFGQGTRLTVV.

V usage is TRBV27 and J usage is TRBJ1-1; TRBD1 aligns across 7 bases. CDR1 MNHEY and CDR2 SMNVEV come from the germline V gene (reference sequence). V lost 4 bases, J lost 3 bases, and 8 bases stayed unmatched. The CDR3 has 15 amino acids. The chain's CDR3 is CASSSTGQYDTEAFF. Here the CDR3 DNA reads TGTGCCAGCAGTTCGACAGGGCAATACGACACTGAAGCTTTCTTT.

This clone has only a few counts. V and J are TRBV12-5 and TRBJ2-1, with 9 positions matching TRBD2. Per the germline V gene, CDR1 is LGHNT and CDR2 is FRNRAP. The CDR3 covers 15 residues. V lost 5 bases, J lost 8 bases, and 10 bases stayed unmatched. CDR3 residues: CASGPFAGGLDEQFF. In DNA, the CDR3 is TGTGCTAGTGGTCCCTTTGCGGGGGGGCTCGATGAGCAGTTCTTC.

The gene calls are TRBV29-1 and TRBJ2-1; 11 bases are a match to TRBD2. Germline lookup yields CDR1 SQVTM and CDR2 ANQGSEA. The CDR3 runs to 18 residues. J lost 10 bases, V lost 2 bases, and 19 bases had no gene match. CDR3 sequence: CSVEPSPKPGLADLEQFF. The CDR3 coding sequence is TGCAGCGTTGAACCTAGTCCTAAACCGGGACTAGCGGATTTAGAGCAGTTCTTC.

J is TRBJ2-1 and V is TRBV6-5, with D possibly being TRBD2 (6 bases). The CDR3 is 13 residues long. The V end was cut by 2 bases, the J end by 8 bases, with 10 bases between. Germline V CDR1 and CDR2: MNHEY, SVGAGI. The CDR3 DNA follows: TGTGCCAGCAGTTACGGAGGGAACGATGAGCAGTTCTTC. Translating it yields CASSYGGNDEQFF.

The chain links TRBV5-6 to TRBJ2-1; no firm D call. Trimming pared 5 bases from V and 0 bases from J, leaving 12 bases between. The CDR3 has 15 residues. CDR1 and CDR2 from the germline V gene are SGHDT and YYEEEE. The CDR3 reads CASSSKTNSYNEQFF. The CDR3 DNA reads TGTGCCAGCAGTTCTAAAACTAACTCCTACAATGAGCAGTTCTTC.